These T cell receptor beta chains were read from a single sample in a study of shared clonotypes between healthy human individuals. Only in-frame clones appear in the TCRdb table, and some are missing; sequencing was by immunoSEQ multiplex PCR. The table shows approximately 2.1 million clones, with approximately 93% occurring only once. What was sequenced was naive CD4+ T cells from PBMCs. Receptors originate from a man between 18 and 35 years old in good health. Some clones in this sample may be carry-over from other donors' samples. Both conserved end residues are part of each CDR3. Each record gives: V gene, clone size, J gene, D gene, CDR3 DNA, CDR3 protein. D genes are given only for firm matches. Where a row states a size, it is once, few, many or the class of an expanded clone; other rows omit it.

v_call: TRBV19; clone_size: NA; j_call: TRBJ1-1; d_call: TRBD1; cdr3_nt: TGTGCCAGTAGTCCCAGGACAGGGGGGATGAACACTGAAGCTTTCTTT; cdr3_aa: CASSPRTGGMNTEAFF
v_call: TRBV5-1; clone_size: NA; j_call: TRBJ2-1; d_call: TRBD2; cdr3_nt: TGCGCCAGCAGCTTCGGGACTAACTACAATGAGCAGTTCTTC; cdr3_aa: CASSFGTNYNEQFF
v_call: TRBV4-2; clone_size: once; j_call: TRBJ2-5; d_call: NA; cdr3_nt: TGTGCCAGCAGCCAAGATGTGGGGTCCGAGACCCAGTACTTC; cdr3_aa: CASSQDVGSETQYF
v_call: TRBV28; clone_size: NA; j_call: TRBJ2-1; d_call: TRBD2; cdr3_nt: TGTGCCAGCAGTGGTAGCGGGAGAGTAGGAAGACATGAGCAGTTCTTC; cdr3_aa: CASSGSGRVGRHEQFF
v_call: TRBV6-6; clone_size: NA; j_call: TRBJ2-5; d_call: TRBD1; cdr3_nt: TGTGCCAGCAGTACTCCGGGACAGCGAACGGAGACCCAGTACTTC; cdr3_aa: CASSTPGQRTETQYF
v_call: TRBV19; clone_size: NA; j_call: TRBJ2-1; d_call: TRBD2; cdr3_nt: TGTGCCAGTAAAAGGAGTCCTAGCGGGAGCTCCTACAATGAGCAGTTCTTC; cdr3_aa: CASKRSPSGSSYNEQFF
v_call: TRBV5-1; clone_size: NA; j_call: TRBJ2-5; d_call: NA; cdr3_nt: TGCGCCAGCAGCTTCTCCCAGGCGCACCAAGAGACCCAGTACTTC; cdr3_aa: CASSFSQAHQETQYF
v_call: TRBV5-6; clone_size: NA; j_call: TRBJ2-2; d_call: NA; cdr3_nt: TGTGCCAGCAGCCCTATCAGACAGACCGGGGAGCTGTTTTTT; cdr3_aa: CASSPIRQTGELFF
v_call: TRBV9; clone_size: NA; j_call: TRBJ2-7; d_call: TRBD1; cdr3_nt: TGTGCCAGCAGCGTCGGAGGGCGAGGACAGGGCTACGAGCAGTACTTC; cdr3_aa: CASSVGGRGQGYEQYF
v_call: TRBV11-2; clone_size: NA; j_call: TRBJ1-3; d_call: NA; cdr3_nt: TGTGCCAGCAGCTTACTGGCGACAAACGGAAACACCATATATTTT; cdr3_aa: CASSLLATNGNTIYF
v_call: TRBV18; clone_size: NA; j_call: TRBJ2-3; d_call: TRBD2; cdr3_nt: TGTGCCTCACGCGCCACTAGCGGGGCCACAGATACGCAGTATTTT; cdr3_aa: CASRATSGATDTQYF
v_call: TRBV18; clone_size: NA; j_call: TRBJ2-1; d_call: TRBD2; cdr3_nt: TGTGCCAGCTCACAAAGGACTAGCGGGACCAGGAGCTTCAATGAGCAGTTCTTC; cdr3_aa: CASSQRTSGTRSFNEQFF
v_call: TRBV10-3; clone_size: NA; j_call: TRBJ2-1; d_call: TRBD2; cdr3_nt: TGTGCCATCAGTGAGCCGCCGGGACTAGTCCCGGTATGGCAGTTCTTC; cdr3_aa: CAISEPPGLVPVWQFF
v_call: TRBV6-1; clone_size: NA; j_call: TRBJ1-4; d_call: TRBD1; cdr3_nt: TGTGCCAGCAGTGTAGACAGGGTGTCTGAAAAACTGTTTTTT; cdr3_aa: CASSVDRVSEKLFF
v_call: TRBV12-5; clone_size: NA; j_call: TRBJ2-5; d_call: TRBD2; cdr3_nt: TGTGCTAGTGCCCCGGGGGACTATCGTGTAGAGACCCAGTACTTC; cdr3_aa: CASAPGDYRVETQYF
v_call: TRBV29-1; clone_size: once; j_call: TRBJ2-3; d_call: NA; cdr3_nt: TGCAGCGTTGAGGGGTACACAGATACGCAGTATTTT; cdr3_aa: CSVEGYTDTQYF
v_call: TRBV6-1; clone_size: NA; j_call: TRBJ1-3; d_call: NA; cdr3_nt: TGTGCCAGCAGCGAATTTCAGGGTGGCGCTGGAAACACCATATATTTT; cdr3_aa: CASSEFQGGAGNTIYF
v_call: TRBV28; clone_size: NA; j_call: TRBJ1-5; d_call: NA; cdr3_nt: TGTGCCAGCAGCCCTCACCGACAGGGCAATCAGCCCCAGCATTTT; cdr3_aa: CASSPHRQGNQPQHF
v_call: TRBV28; clone_size: NA; j_call: TRBJ1-1; d_call: NA; cdr3_nt: TGTGCCAGCAGTTTCGGTTACAGGGTGACGACTCAGGCTGAAGCTTTCTTT; cdr3_aa: CASSFGYRVTTQAEAFF
v_call: TRBV7-2; clone_size: once; j_call: TRBJ2-3; d_call: TRBD2; cdr3_nt: TGTGCCAGCAGCCCGTTTGCGGGGGTGAGGACAGATACGCAGTATTTT; cdr3_aa: CASSPFAGVRTDTQYF
v_call: TRBV7-8; clone_size: NA; j_call: TRBJ2-5; d_call: TRBD2; cdr3_nt: TGTGCCAGCAGCTTGCGGAGGGGAGCGGGGCAAGAGACCCAGTACTTC; cdr3_aa: CASSLRRGAGQETQYF
v_call: TRBV5-1; clone_size: NA; j_call: TRBJ2-7; d_call: TRBD1; cdr3_nt: TGCGCCAGCAGCATAGGACAGGGAGAATACGAGCAGTACTTC; cdr3_aa: CASSIGQGEYEQYF
v_call: TRBV19; clone_size: NA; j_call: TRBJ2-2; d_call: NA; cdr3_nt: TGTGCCAGTGGTGCGTGGCGGGGAAACGCCGGGGAGCTGTTTTTT; cdr3_aa: CASGAWRGNAGELFF
v_call: TRBV5-6; clone_size: NA; j_call: TRBJ2-7; d_call: NA; cdr3_nt: TGTGCCAGCAGCGTAGGGGCGAGGGCTGACGCACCTAAGGACGAGCAGTACTTC; cdr3_aa: CASSVGARADAPKDEQYF
v_call: TRBV7-2; clone_size: NA; j_call: TRBJ2-2; d_call: NA; cdr3_nt: TGTGCCAGCAGCTTCCCCCGGGGGTCCCCCACCGGGGAGCTGTTTTTT; cdr3_aa: CASSFPRGSPTGELFF
v_call: TRBV28; clone_size: NA; j_call: TRBJ2-5; d_call: NA; cdr3_nt: TGTGCCAGCAGTCAGGAGGAGACCCAGTACTTC; cdr3_aa: CASSQEETQYF
v_call: TRBV20-1; clone_size: NA; j_call: TRBJ1-1; d_call: NA; cdr3_nt: TGCAGTGCTAGGGAGCAGGCAATTGCTTTCTTT; cdr3_aa: CSAREQAIAFF
v_call: TRBV6-6; clone_size: NA; j_call: TRBJ2-1; d_call: NA; cdr3_nt: TGTGCCAGCAGTAGAGTTACGAGCTCCTACAATGAGCAGTTCTTC; cdr3_aa: CASSRVTSSYNEQFF
v_call: TRBV6-5; clone_size: NA; j_call: TRBJ2-7; d_call: TRBD2; cdr3_nt: TGTGCCAGCAGTTACTCCCGGACTAGTCGCGAGCAGTACTTC; cdr3_aa: CASSYSRTSREQYF
v_call: TRBV7-3; clone_size: NA; j_call: TRBJ2-2; d_call: NA; cdr3_nt: TGTGCCAGCAGCTTAGTCGGTGGGGCGGACACCGGGGAGCTGTTTTTT; cdr3_aa: CASSLVGGADTGELFF
v_call: TRBV4-1; clone_size: NA; j_call: TRBJ1-1; d_call: NA; cdr3_nt: TGCGCCAGCAGCCGCCAAGATGGCCAGGTGGGGGGCACTGAAGCTTTCTTT; cdr3_aa: CASSRQDGQVGGTEAFF
v_call: TRBV10-1; clone_size: NA; j_call: TRBJ2-1; d_call: NA; cdr3_nt: TGCGCCAGCACCGAGTCGGCAGGGCTGGGGTACAATGAGCAGTTCTTC; cdr3_aa: CASTESAGLGYNEQFF
v_call: TRBV25-1; clone_size: NA; j_call: TRBJ2-5; d_call: NA; cdr3_nt: TGTGCCAGCAGTGAATTAGAGAGACAAGAGACCCAGTACTTC; cdr3_aa: CASSELERQETQYF
v_call: TRBV5-1; clone_size: NA; j_call: TRBJ2-2; d_call: NA; cdr3_nt: TGCGCCAGCAGCCCCCACAGGGACCCGACCACCGGGGAGCTGTTTTTT; cdr3_aa: CASSPHRDPTTGELFF
v_call: TRBV5-5; clone_size: NA; j_call: TRBJ1-3; d_call: TRBD1; cdr3_nt: TGTGCCAGCAGCTTGCCGGACAGGGCTCATTCTGGAAACACCATATATTTT; cdr3_aa: CASSLPDRAHSGNTIYF
v_call: TRBV10-2; clone_size: NA; j_call: TRBJ2-6; d_call: NA; cdr3_nt: TGCGCCAGCAGTGAGTCGGGGCTGTCTGGGGCCAACGTCCTGACTTTC; cdr3_aa: CASSESGLSGANVLTF
v_call: TRBV5-1; clone_size: NA; j_call: TRBJ2-2; d_call: TRBD2; cdr3_nt: TGCGCCAGCAGCTTGGTAGCGGGAGAGTCAGGGGAGCTGTTTTTT; cdr3_aa: CASSLVAGESGELFF
v_call: TRBV7-2; clone_size: NA; j_call: TRBJ1-2; d_call: TRBD1; cdr3_nt: TGTGCCAGCAGCTTGGACAGGGCCAACTATGGCTACACCTTC; cdr3_aa: CASSLDRANYGYTF
v_call: TRBV5-6; clone_size: once; j_call: TRBJ2-3; d_call: NA; cdr3_nt: TGTGCCAGCAGCTGGACCTCGGGTGCAGATACGCAGTATTTT; cdr3_aa: CASSWTSGADTQYF
v_call: TRBV19; clone_size: NA; j_call: TRBJ2-1; d_call: TRBD2; cdr3_nt: TGTGCCAGTAGTATAGGGGTACTAGCGGGCAAAGAGCAGTTCTTC; cdr3_aa: CASSIGVLAGKEQFF
v_call: TRBV5-1; clone_size: NA; j_call: TRBJ2-7; d_call: TRBD2; cdr3_nt: TGCGCCAGCAGCTTCTTAAGCGGGAGTCCTAACGAGCAGTACTTC; cdr3_aa: CASSFLSGSPNEQYF